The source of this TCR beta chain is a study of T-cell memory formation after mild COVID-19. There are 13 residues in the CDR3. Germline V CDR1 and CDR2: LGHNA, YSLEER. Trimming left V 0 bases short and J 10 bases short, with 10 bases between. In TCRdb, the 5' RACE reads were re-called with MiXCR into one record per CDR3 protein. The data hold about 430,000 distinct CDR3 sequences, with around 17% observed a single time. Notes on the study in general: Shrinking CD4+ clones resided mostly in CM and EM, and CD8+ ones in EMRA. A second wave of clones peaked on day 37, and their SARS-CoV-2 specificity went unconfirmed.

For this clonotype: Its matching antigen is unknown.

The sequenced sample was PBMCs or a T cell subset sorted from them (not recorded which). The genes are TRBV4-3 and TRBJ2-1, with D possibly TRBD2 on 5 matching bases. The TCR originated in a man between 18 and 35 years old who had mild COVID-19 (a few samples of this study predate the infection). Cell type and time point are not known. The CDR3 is CASSQDQRIEQFF. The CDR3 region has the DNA TGCGCCAGCAGCCAAGACCAGCGGATCGAGCAGTTCTTC.